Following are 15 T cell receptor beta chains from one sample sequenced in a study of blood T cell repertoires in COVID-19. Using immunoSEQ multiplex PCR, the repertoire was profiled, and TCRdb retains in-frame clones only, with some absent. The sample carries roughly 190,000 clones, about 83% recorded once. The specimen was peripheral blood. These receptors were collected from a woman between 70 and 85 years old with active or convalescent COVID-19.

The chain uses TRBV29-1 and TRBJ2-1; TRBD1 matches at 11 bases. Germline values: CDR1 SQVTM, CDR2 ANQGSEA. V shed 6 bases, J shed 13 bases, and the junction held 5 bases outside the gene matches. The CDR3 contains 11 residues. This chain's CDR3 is CSVGTGGSQFF. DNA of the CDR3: TGCAGCGTAGGGACAGGGGGGTCCCAGTTCTTC.

This CDR3 is CEKARAGSTDTQYF. The CDR3 nucleotides read TGTGAGAAAGCTAGGGCAGGGAGCACAGATACGCAGTATTTT. V is TRBV7-9 and J is TRBJ2-3, with D maybe TRBD1 (5 bases). Germline-derived CDR1 and CDR2 are SEHNR and FQNEAQ (reference sequence). The CDR3 covers 14 residues.

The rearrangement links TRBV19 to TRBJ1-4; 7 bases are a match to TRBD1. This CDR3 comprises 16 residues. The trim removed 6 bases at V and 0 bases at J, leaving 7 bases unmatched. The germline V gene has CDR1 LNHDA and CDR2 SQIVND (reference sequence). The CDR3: CASSLGTETTNEKLFF. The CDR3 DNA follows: TGTGCCAGTAGCCTTGGGACAGAGACAACTAATGAAAAACTGTTTTTT. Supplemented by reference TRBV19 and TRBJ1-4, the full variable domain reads DGGITQSPKYLFRKEGQNVTLSCEQNLNHDAMYWYRQDPGQGLRLIYYSQIVNDFQKGDIAEGYSVSREKKESFPLTVTSAQKNPTAFYLCASSLGTETTNEKLFFGSGTQLSVL.

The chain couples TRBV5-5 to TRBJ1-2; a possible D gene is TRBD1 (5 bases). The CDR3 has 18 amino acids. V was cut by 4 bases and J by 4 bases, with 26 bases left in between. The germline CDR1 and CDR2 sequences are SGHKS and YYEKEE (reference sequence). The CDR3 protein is CASSPRWGPTEISYGYTF. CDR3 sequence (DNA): TGTGCCAGCAGCCCTAGGTGGGGTCCGACAGAAATCTCCTATGGCTACACCTTC.

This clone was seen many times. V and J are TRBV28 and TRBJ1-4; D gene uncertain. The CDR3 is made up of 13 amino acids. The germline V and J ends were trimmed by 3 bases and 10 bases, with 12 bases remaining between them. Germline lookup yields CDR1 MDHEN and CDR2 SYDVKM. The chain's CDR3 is CASSLGEVGKLFF. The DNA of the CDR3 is TGTGCCAGCAGTTTGGGAGAAGTGGGAAAACTGTTTTTT.

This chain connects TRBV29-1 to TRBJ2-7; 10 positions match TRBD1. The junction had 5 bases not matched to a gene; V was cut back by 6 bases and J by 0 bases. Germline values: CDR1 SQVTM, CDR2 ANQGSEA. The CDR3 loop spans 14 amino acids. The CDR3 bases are TGCAGCGTCTCGGGACAGGGGCGCTCCTACGAGCAGTACTTC. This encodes CSVSGQGRSYEQYF.

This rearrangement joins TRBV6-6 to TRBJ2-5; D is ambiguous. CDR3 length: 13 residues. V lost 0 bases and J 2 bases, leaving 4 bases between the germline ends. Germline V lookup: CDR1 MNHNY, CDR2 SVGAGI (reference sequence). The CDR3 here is CASSYSLQETQYF. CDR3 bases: TGTGCCAGCAGTTACTCACTTCAAGAGACCCAGTACTTC.

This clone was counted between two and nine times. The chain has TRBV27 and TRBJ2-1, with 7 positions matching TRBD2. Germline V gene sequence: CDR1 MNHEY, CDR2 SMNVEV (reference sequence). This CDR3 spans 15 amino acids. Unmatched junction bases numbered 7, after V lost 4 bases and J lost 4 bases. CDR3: CASSSSAGVYNEQFF. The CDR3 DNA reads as TGTGCCAGCAGTTCCTCGGCGGGAGTGTACAATGAGCAGTTCTTC.

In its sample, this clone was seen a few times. In DNA, the CDR3 is TGTGCCAGTAGGGCACAGGGGTCCTACGAGCAGTACTTC. As protein: CASRAQGSYEQYF. This chain links TRBV19 with TRBJ2-7; 7 bases agree with TRBD1. After removal of 6 bases from V and 1 base from J, the junction contained 3 bases not matched to a gene. The V gene's germline CDR1 is LNHDA and CDR2 SQIVND (reference sequence). The length of the CDR3 is 13 residues. The full variable domain, completed using reference TRBV19 and TRBJ2-7, is DGGITQSPKYLFRKEGQNVTLSCEQNLNHDAMYWYRQDPGQGLRLIYYSQIVNDFQKGDIAEGYSVSREKKESFPLTVTSAQKNPTAFYLCASRAQGSYEQYFGPGTRLTVT.

In DNA, the CDR3 is TGTGCCACCAGCAGAGCAAGGTCGGGGGGCGAGCAGTACTTC. Residues: CATSRARSGGEQYF. The V and J genes are TRBV15 and TRBJ2-7; 7 nucleotides align to TRBD2. Germline V gene sequence: CDR1 LNHNV, CDR2 YYDKDF (reference sequence). Unmatched junction bases numbered 6, after V lost 1 base and J lost 6 bases. The CDR3 has 14 amino acids.

The CDR3, as DNA: TGTGCCAGCAGCTTTGACAGTTCAAGGGGCTCTGGGGCCAACGTCCTGACTTTC. Translated, it gives CASSFDSSRGSGANVLTF. The gene calls are TRBV7-2 and TRBJ2-6; D is possibly TRBD1 (5 bases). This CDR3 is built from 18 residues. Germline CDR1 SGHTA, CDR2 FQGNSA. V lost 3 bases and J lost 0, with 15 bases in between.

The CDR3 nucleotides are TGTGCCAGCAGCGCAGGACTAGCGGGAGTCTACGAGCAGTACTTC. It is translated as CASSAGLAGVYEQYF. V usage is TRBV7-2 and J usage is TRBJ2-7; 13 positions agree with TRBD2. The CDR3 loop spans 15 amino acids. Trimming removed 5 bases from V and 3 bases from J; junction bases left unmatched: 4. Germline V lookup: CDR1 SGHTA, CDR2 FQGNSA.

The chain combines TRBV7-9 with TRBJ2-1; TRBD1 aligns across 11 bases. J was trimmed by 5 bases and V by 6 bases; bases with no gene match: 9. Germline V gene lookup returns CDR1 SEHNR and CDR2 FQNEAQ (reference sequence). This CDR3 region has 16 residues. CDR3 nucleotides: TGTGCCAGCAGACCAAGCCGGGACAGGGGGGACAATGAGCAGTTCTTC. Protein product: CASRPSRDRGDNEQFF. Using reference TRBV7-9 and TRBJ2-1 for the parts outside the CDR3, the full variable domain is DTGVSQNPRHKITKRGQNVTFRCDPISEHNRLYWYRQTLGQGPEFLTYFQNEAQLEKSRLLSDRFSAERPKGSFSTLEIQRTEQGDSAMYLCASRPSRDRGDNEQFFGPGTRLTVL.

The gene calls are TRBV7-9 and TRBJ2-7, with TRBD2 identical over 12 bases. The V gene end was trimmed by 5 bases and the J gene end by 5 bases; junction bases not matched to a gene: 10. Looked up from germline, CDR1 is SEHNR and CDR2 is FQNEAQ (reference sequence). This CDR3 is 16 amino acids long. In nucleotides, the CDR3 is TGTGCCAGCAGCCCTGTTCAGACTAGCGGGAGTAACGAGCAGTACTTC. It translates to CASSPVQTSGSNEQYF.

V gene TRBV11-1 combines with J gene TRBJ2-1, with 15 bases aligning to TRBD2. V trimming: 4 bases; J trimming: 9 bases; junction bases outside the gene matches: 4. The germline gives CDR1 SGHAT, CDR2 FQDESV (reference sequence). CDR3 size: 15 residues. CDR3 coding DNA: TGTGCCAGCAGCTCCGGACTAGCGGGAGGGATTGAGCAGTTCTTC. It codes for CASSSGLAGGIEQFF.